The source of this TCR beta chain is a study of blood T cell repertoires in COVID-19. Background on the study: The samples span acute and convalescent COVID-19 from the United States, Italy and Spain. T cells, B-cell-depleted T cells, or PBMCs supplied cDNA or gDNA.

In germline, CDR1 is ENHRY, CDR2 SYGVKD. There are 16 residues in the CDR3. J was trimmed by 5 bases and V by 6 bases; bases with no gene match: 13. As handled by the study authors: Amplification of reference gene primers was used by the study to estimate nucleated cell counts. Sequenced by immunoSEQ multiplex PCR; TCRdb stores in-frame clones only, minus some. From that table come the V and J calls and clone size; the DNA was used to work out D and trimming. The table shows more than 45,000 clones, with about 87% occurring only once. The rearrangement links TRBV10-3 to TRBJ2-5; 9 bases match TRBD1. Sequencing used peripheral blood. This clonotype was obtained from a human donor with active COVID-19. The donor label of this sample is uncertain. Here the CDR3 DNA reads TGTGCCATCAGCCCCCAGACAGGGGGTAGTGGGGAGACCCAGTACTTC. Translated, it gives CAISPQTGGSGETQYF.